These T cell receptor beta chains were read from a single sample in a study of blood T cell repertoires in COVID-19. TCRdb keeps only in-frame clones here, not all; method: immunoSEQ multiplex PCR. The sample lists roughly 200,000 clones, 75% to 90% seen once, with around 4% in the top ten. Sequenced material: PBMCs or T cells enriched from blood (not recorded which). Source of these receptors: a woman in her twenties or thirties who had been exposed to COVID-19. CDR3s include the opening cysteine and the closing phenylalanine or tryptophan. D genes are given only for firm matches. Rows may omit the clone size; those that give it use once, few, many or a size class.

NA | TRBJ2-1 | TRBV9 | TRBD2 | TGTGCCAGCAGCGTAAAATCTAGCGGGGGGGCCATACAGGATGAGCAGTTCTTC | CASSVKSSGGAIQDEQFF
NA | TRBJ1-1 | TRBV3-1/TRBV3-2 | NA | TGTGCCAGCAGCCACTCTGACAGGAACACTGAAGCTTTCTTT | CASSHSDRNTEAFF
NA | TRBJ1-2 | TRBV3-1/TRBV3-2 | TRBD1 | TGTGCCAGCACCCAGAGCTACAGGGGGCGAAGCTATGGCTACACCTTC | CASTQSYRGRSYGYTF
NA | TRBJ1-2 | TRBV27 | NA | TGTGCCAGCAGACCCCTGACAGCCCTCTATGGCTACACCTTC | CASRPLTALYGYTF
NA | TRBJ2-5 | TRBV3-1/TRBV3-2 | NA | TGTGCCAGCAGCCAAGGGAGGAGAACCCAAGAGACCCAGTACTTC | CASSQGRRTQETQYF
NA | TRBJ2-6 | TRBV21-1 | NA | TGTGCGACAGGGTTATCTGGGGCCAACGTCCTGACTTTC | CATGLSGANVLTF
NA | TRBJ1-5 | TRBV2 | TRBD1 | TGTGCCAGCACTCCCGGGGGGGGAACAGGGGCGTACGGCAATCAGCCCCAGCATTTT | CASTPGGGTGAYGNQPQHF
NA | TRBJ1-1 | TRBV7-2 | NA | TGTGCCAGCAGCATCGCTACAGGGCTCACTGAAGCTTTCTTT | CASSIATGLTEAFF
once | TRBJ1-5 | TRBV19 | NA | TGTGCCCAGGCCGCCGGATACCAGCCCCAGCATTTT | CAQAAGYQPQHF
NA | TRBJ2-5 | TRBV12-3/TRBV12-4 | NA | TGTGCCAGCAGTCCACGGTCCTGGGAGACCCAGTACTTC | CASSPRSWETQYF
NA | TRBJ2-2 | TRBV5-1 | TRBD2 | TGCGCCAGCAGATCAACTAGCGGGGGGAAGAACACCGGGGAGCTGTTTTTT | CASRSTSGGKNTGELFF
NA | TRBJ2-5 | TRBV10-3 | TRBD1 | TGTGCCATCAGTGTGACAGGGGGAGAGACCCAGTACTTC | CAISVTGGETQYF
NA | TRBJ1-3 | TRBV10-3 | TRBD1 | TGTGCCATCGGAGGTCTGGGGACAGATGGAAACACCATATATTTT | CAIGGLGTDGNTIYF
NA | TRBJ1-2 | TRBV12-3/TRBV12-4 | NA | TGTGCCAGCAGTCCCGGGGCGGGATATGGCTACACCTTC | CASSPGAGYGYTF
NA | TRBJ1-1 | TRBV28 | TRBD1 | TGTGCCAGCAGTGACCCGGGACAGGGGTCGACTTTCTTT | CASSDPGQGSTFF
NA | TRBJ1-1 | TRBV11-2 | NA | TGTGCCAGCAGCTTAGCCCAGGAAGCTTTCTTT | CASSLAQEAFF
few | TRBJ2-3 | TRBV19 | TRBD2 | TGTGCCAGTAGTATTAGCGGGGGGCAAGATACGCAGTATTTT | CASSISGGQDTQYF
NA | TRBJ1-1 | TRBV10-3 | TRBD1 | TGTGCCACCCGAAGGGGGCAGGACACTGAAGCTTTCTTT | CATRRGQDTEAFF
once | TRBJ2-3 | TRBV3-1/TRBV3-2 | NA | TGTGCCAGCAGCCGCGGGACTAGCACAGATACGCAGTATTTT | CASSRGTSTDTQYF
NA | TRBJ2-3 | TRBV19 | NA | TGTGCCAGTAGTTTTGCCCTGACAGAAAGCACAGATACGCAGTATTTT | CASSFALTESTDTQYF
NA | TRBJ1-3 | TRBV27 | TRBD1 | TGTGCCAGCAGTCCGTCCGGGACAGGAGTCCGCCACCATCATTTT | CASSPSGTGVRHHHF
few | TRBJ1-6 | TRBV3-1/TRBV3-2 | NA | TGTGCCAGCAGCCTAGGGGAATCACCCCTCCACTTT | CASSLGESPLHF
NA | TRBJ2-7 | TRBV2 | TRBD1 | TGTGCCAGCACAAGGCAGGGGGTAGCGTACGAGCAGTACTTC | CASTRQGVAYEQYF
NA | TRBJ1-2 | TRBV10-2 | TRBD1 | TGCGCCAGCAGTCTAGAGGGACAGGGGGCCTCGAGGGGCTACACCTTC | CASSLEGQGASRGYTF
NA | TRBJ1-1 | TRBV18 | NA | TGTGCCAGCTCGGAGAGCCAACGTGAAGCTTTCTTT | CASSESQREAFF
NA | TRBJ2-7 | TRBV2 | NA | TGTGCCAGCAGTGCAGAACATAACTACGAGCAGTACTTC | CASSAEHNYEQYF
NA | TRBJ1-2 | TRBV6-6 | TRBD1 | TGTGCCAGCAGAGATCCCGGGACAGGGGGCAACTATGGCTACACCTTC | CASRDPGTGGNYGYTF
few | TRBJ2-1 | TRBV9 | TRBD1 | TGTGCCAGCAGCGTTCAGTGGGACAGGCCCTACAATGAGCAGTTCTTC | CASSVQWDRPYNEQFF